This TCR beta chain was documented in a study of cytotoxic CD8 clonotypes in ibrutinib-treated CLL. Overall study context: The study included eleven to twelve relapsed/refractory and around 16 treatment-naive patients; roughly 18 had IGHV unmutated disease.

About 2 micrograms of genomic DNA, which was extracted from cryopreserved PBMCs, served as the material used for the TCR beta libraries. This clone was seen only once. Its antigen is not known. The V and J ends lost 4 bases and 6 bases respectively, with 12 bases between them. CDR1 SQVTM and CDR2 ANQGSEA come from the germline V gene. This CDR3 comprises 12 residues. Regarding the study as a whole: The study sampled sustained-remission and progressing patients at different times.

Depths of 1 in 200,000 to 1 in 1 million T cells were the sequencing target. Some clones are missing from TCRdb's copy, which holds only in-frame ones; the method was immunoSEQ multiplex PCR. The sample includes over 250,000 clones, roughly 76% of them seen just once. The clonotype comes from a human donor with chronic lymphocytic leukemia. This chain links TRBV29-1 with TRBJ1-1; D is ambiguous. The material sequenced was PBMCs, taken at disease progression, from a patient treated with ibrutinib. The CDR3 is CSVVFLGSEAFF. In DNA form, the CDR3 reads TGCAGCGTTGTTTTTCTAGGGTCTGAAGCTTTCTTT.